The clone carrying this T cell receptor beta chain was seen a few times. The data are from a study of cytomegalovirus exposure and HLA in healthy donors. Both 60 Vbeta primers and 13 Jbeta primers went into the PCR. The assay was immunoSEQ multiplex PCR, and TCRdb's table has in-frame clones only and misses some. The repertoire consists of 95,000 to 150,000 clones, with about three fifths occurring once and the leading ten covering about 8.3%. Germline V gene data show CDR1 as SEHNR and CDR2 as FQNEAQ (reference sequence). V lost 5 bases and J lost 6; bases outside the gene matches: 10. The CDR3 loop spans 15 amino acids.

The sequenced sample consisted of PBMCs. The receptor was isolated from a woman aged 40-49 years in good health and CMV-seropositive. V usage is TRBV7-9 and J usage is TRBJ2-1; 7 bases fit TRBD2. CDR3 sequence reads: CASSTSDQISNEQFF. The DNA for the CDR3 is TGTGCCAGCAGCACTAGCGACCAAATAAGCAATGAGCAGTTCTTC.